This T cell receptor beta chain was sequenced in a study of cytomegalovirus exposure and HLA in healthy donors. On the study more broadly: Early released data comprised 80 million to 100 million unique TCRs from HLA-typed donors.

Comment on this clone: As yet, its antigen is unknown.

Both 60 Vbeta primers and 13 Jbeta primers went into the PCR. Method: immunoSEQ multiplex PCR; TCRdb's copy keeps in-frame clones and lacks some. Here the sample spans some 120,000 clones, about 70% being singletons. Study-level points and caveats: With later analysis, a missense DCLRE1C variant became linked to TCR beta V- and J-gene trimming.

The CDR3 is made up of 12 amino acids. Trimming removed 7 bases at V and 4 bases at J, with 13 bases between. Germline CDR1 and CDR2: SQVTM and ANQGSEA. Sample: PBMCs. The clonotype originates from a woman aged 40 to 55 in good health and CMV-seropositive. The chain recombines TRBV29-1 with TRBJ1-1; D possibly corresponds to TRBD1 (5 bases). CDR3 DNA: TGCAGCGGGACACCTTCGGGCACTGAAGCTTTCTTT. It yields the protein CSGTPSGTEAFF. Combining the CDR3 with reference TRBV29-1 and TRBJ1-1 gives the whole variable domain SAVISQKPSRDICQRGTSLTIQCQVDSQVTMMFWYRQQPGQSLTLIATANQGSEATYESGFVIDKFPISRPNLTFSTLTVSNMSPEDSSIYLCSGTPSGTEAFFGQGTRLTVV.